The present T cell receptor beta chain was sequenced within a study of CD8+ T cells in alopecia areata. Study-wide context: Those patients who were treated received oral tofacitinib, which was given at 5 to 10 mg twice daily for moderate-to-severe alopecia areata. For 6 to 18 months, tofacitinib was taken, and 6 months off drug followed. Study-wide results and caveats: For baseline CD8+ expansion, any link to response stays uncertain with one nonresponder.

The treatment: oral pan-JAK inhibitor, 5-10 mg twice daily. With respect to this clone: The antigen remains unidentified. Different DNA sequences within this sample yield the same CDR3.

RNA, once extracted, was reverse transcribed into cDNA for use as the sequencing template. The repertoire was sequenced with immunoSEQ multiplex PCR; TCRdb's copy has only in-frame clones and lacks some. The data hold fewer than 250,000 clones, with 60% observed a single time. Trimming cost V 4 bases and J 2 bases, with 9 bases left between them. This CDR3 comprises 13 residues. The V gene's germline CDR1 is SQVTM and CDR2 ANQGSEA. The genes are TRBV29-1 and TRBJ1-5; D ambiguous. The sequence was obtained from a human donor with alopecia areata. This specimen consisted of CD4+ T cells sorted from blood, obtained at week 24, from a patient treated with tofacitinib. The CDR3 DNA follows: TGCAGCGTTGGCGGTGGGGGCAATCAGCCCCAGCATTTT. It translates to CSVGGGGNQPQHF.